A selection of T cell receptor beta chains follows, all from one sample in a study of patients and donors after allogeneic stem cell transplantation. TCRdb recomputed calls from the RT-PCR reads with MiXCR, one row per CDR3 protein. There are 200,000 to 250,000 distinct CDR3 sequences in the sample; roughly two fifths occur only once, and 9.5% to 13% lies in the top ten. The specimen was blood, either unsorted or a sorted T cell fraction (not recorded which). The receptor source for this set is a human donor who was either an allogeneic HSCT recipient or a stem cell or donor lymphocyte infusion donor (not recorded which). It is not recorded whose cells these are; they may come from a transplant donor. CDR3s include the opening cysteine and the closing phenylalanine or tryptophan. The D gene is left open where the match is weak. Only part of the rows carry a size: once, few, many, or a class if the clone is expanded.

CDR3 protein: CASSLESGRGYGYTF
CDR3 DNA: TGCGCCAGCAGCTTGGAGTCAGGGCGAGGCTATGGCTACACCTTC
D gene: NA
clone size: few
J gene: TRBJ1-2
V gene: TRBV5-1

CDR3 protein: CASSPTSEANYGYTF
CDR3 DNA: TGTGCCAGCAGCCCAACCTCGGAGGCGAACTATGGCTACACCTTC
D gene: NA
clone size: NA
J gene: TRBJ1-2
V gene: TRBV28

CDR3 protein: CASSLAQGETQYF
CDR3 DNA: TGTGCCAGCAGCTTAGCGCAGGGGGAGACCCAGTACTTC
D gene: NA
clone size: few
J gene: TRBJ2-5
V gene: TRBV7-2

CDR3 protein: CASSRGTVDYGYTF
CDR3 DNA: TGTGCCAGCAGCCGAGGGACAGTGGACTATGGCTACACCTTC
D gene: TRBD1
clone size: NA
J gene: TRBJ1-2
V gene: TRBV7-9

CDR3 protein: CASSPERGGNYGYTF
CDR3 DNA: TGTGCCAGCAGCCCCGAGAGGGGCGGTAACTATGGCTACACCTTC
D gene: NA
clone size: NA
J gene: TRBJ1-2
V gene: TRBV3-1

CDR3 protein: CASSFNNQETQYF
CDR3 DNA: TGCGCCAGCAGCTTCAACAACCAAGAGACCCAGTACTTC
D gene: NA
clone size: NA
J gene: TRBJ2-5
V gene: TRBV5-1

CDR3 protein: CASHQGVRETQYF
CDR3 DNA: TGTGCCAGCCACCAGGGGGTACGGGAGACCCAGTACTTC
D gene: TRBD1
clone size: NA
J gene: TRBJ2-5
V gene: TRBV28

CDR3 protein: CATSDSWDRGTDTQYF
CDR3 DNA: TGTGCCACCAGTGATTCCTGGGACAGGGGTACAGATACGCAGTATTTT
D gene: TRBD1
clone size: NA
J gene: TRBJ2-3
V gene: TRBV24-1

CDR3 protein: CASSLAGGQTLNTEAFF
CDR3 DNA: TGTGCCAGCAGCTTGGCCGGTGGACAGACTTTGAACACTGAAGCTTTCTTT
D gene: NA
clone size: NA
J gene: TRBJ1-1
V gene: TRBV5-8

CDR3 protein: CASSLGTGGTEKLFF
CDR3 DNA: TGTGCCAGCAGCCTAGGGACAGGGGGAACTGAAAAACTGTTTTTT
D gene: TRBD1
clone size: few
J gene: TRBJ1-4
V gene: TRBV3-1

CDR3 protein: CSARDVYSGNTIYF
CDR3 DNA: TGCAGCGCCCGAGACGTTTACTCTGGAAACACCATATATTTT
D gene: NA
clone size: many
J gene: TRBJ1-3
V gene: TRBV29-1

CDR3 protein: CASSLNGHPRQAFF
CDR3 DNA: TGCGCCAGCAGCTTGAATGGTCACCCAAGGCAAGCTTTCTTT
D gene: NA
clone size: NA
J gene: TRBJ1-1
V gene: TRBV5-1

CDR3 protein: CASSLLPFSGANVLTF
CDR3 DNA: TGTGCCAGCAGCTTATTACCGTTCTCTGGGGCCAACGTCCTGACTTTC
D gene: NA
clone size: NA
J gene: TRBJ2-6
V gene: TRBV7-9

CDR3 protein: CASSLAQGVDIEYF
CDR3 DNA: TGTGCCAGCAGTTTGGCTCAGGGGGTAGACATTGAGTACTTC
D gene: TRBD1
clone size: NA
J gene: TRBJ2-4
V gene: TRBV12-3/TRBV12-4

CDR3 protein: CASILVEDLYGYTF
CDR3 DNA: TGTGCCAGCATTCTTGTAGAAGACCTCTATGGCTACACCTTC
D gene: NA
clone size: few
J gene: TRBJ1-2
V gene: TRBV2

CDR3 protein: CATSETGSANYGYTF
CDR3 DNA: TGTGCCACCAGTGAGACCGGGTCCGCGAACTATGGCTACACCTTC
D gene: NA
clone size: NA
J gene: TRBJ1-2
V gene: TRBV24-1

CDR3 protein: CASSLGGQSSGNTIYF
CDR3 DNA: TGTGCCAGCAGCTTAGGGGGGCAATCCTCTGGAAACACCATATATTTT
D gene: NA
clone size: NA
J gene: TRBJ1-3
V gene: TRBV7-8

CDR3 protein: CASGPRDKNYEQYF
CDR3 DNA: TGTGCCAGCGGCCCTCGGGACAAAAACTACGAGCAGTACTTC
D gene: NA
clone size: few
J gene: TRBJ2-7
V gene: TRBV7-9